A single sample gave rise to the 19 T cell receptor beta chains below, sequenced in a study of T-cell memory formation after mild COVID-19. Via MiXCR, TCRdb re-called the 5' RACE reads, giving one row per CDR3 protein. This sample has around 400,000 distinct CDR3 sequences, with 20% to 25% found just once. The sample consisted of PBMCs or a T cell subset sorted from them (not recorded which). These receptors came from an adult woman who had mild COVID-19 (a few samples of this study predate the infection). Cell type and time point are not known.

A note on this clonotype: One end of the junction does not line up with germline, which may come from a read error. The gene calls are TRBV5-1 and TRBJ2-3; D perhaps matches TRBD2 (5 bases). Germline V lookup: CDR1 SGHRS, CDR2 YFSETQ. The CDR3 is 14 residues long. The chain's CDR3 is CASSLDASRDTQYF. In DNA, the CDR3 is TGCGCCAGCAGCTTGGATGCTAGCAGAGATACGCAGTATTTT.

The chain has TRBV19 and TRBJ1-1; tentative D call: TRBD1 (5 bases). Germline V lookup: CDR1 LNHDA, CDR2 SQIVND (reference sequence). Trimming took 3 bases from V and 0 from J, leaving 8 bases between them. The CDR3 is made up of 14 amino acids. CDR3 residues: CASSMGQLNTEAFF. The CDR3 nucleotides read TGTGCCAGTAGTATGGGGCAACTGAACACTGAAGCTTTCTTT.

This clonotype was found a few times. V usage is TRBV12-3 or TRBV12-4 and J usage is TRBJ1-2; tentatively, D is TRBD1 (6 bases). The V end lost 7 bases, the J end lost 14 bases, and 23 bases lay between the germline ends. The CDR3 is 13 amino acids. CDR3 region: CASILIRGTMETF. The CDR3 DNA sequence: TGTGCCAGCATCCTTATCCGCGGGACAATGGAAACCTTC.

The chain recombines TRBV5-6 with TRBJ2-1; TRBD1 might be the D (6 bases). This CDR3 comprises 14 residues. The V gene lost 4 bases and the J gene lost 4 bases, with 12 bases spanning the gap. Germline loops: CDR1 SGHDT, CDR2 YYEEEE. CDR3 sequence reads: CASSVTGTYNEQFF. DNA for the CDR3: TGTGCCAGCAGCGTTACCGGGACATACAATGAGCAGTTCTTC.

CDR3 protein: CASSSSPGQGSDTQYF. As DNA, the CDR3 is TGTGCCAGCAGCTCGTCCCCGGGACAGGGATCAGATACGCAGTATTTT. The chain is built from TRBV7-3 and TRBJ2-3, with TRBD1 matching 9 bases. The V gene's germline CDR1 is SGHTA and CDR2 FQGTGA. There are 16 residues in the CDR3. V trimming: 4 bases; J trimming: 4 bases; junction bases outside the gene matches: 9.

This clonotype has a handful of counts. The V and J genes are TRBV9 and TRBJ1-2, with a possible D match to TRBD1 (5 bases). The CDR3 runs to 11 residues. Trimming removed 3 bases from V and 5 bases from J, with 5 bases in between. The germline V gene has CDR1 SGDLS and CDR2 YYNGEE. CDR3 bases: TGTGCCAGCAGCGGACAGTATGGCTACACCTTC. Its protein is CASSGQYGYTF.

The chain is built from TRBV12-3 or TRBV12-4 and TRBJ1-4; D possibly corresponds to TRBD1 (6 bases). The CDR3 sequence is 12 residues long. The V and J ends lost 4 bases and 15 bases respectively, with 15 bases between them. CDR3 loop: CASSSPDRMVFF. The CDR3 nucleotides read TGTGCCAGCAGTTCACCCGACAGGATGGTGTTTTTT.

This clonotype was seen a few times. This chain uses TRBV6-6 with TRBJ1-1; 9 nucleotides match TRBD1. Per the germline V gene, CDR1 is MNHNY and CDR2 is SVGAGI (reference sequence). The CDR3 totals 14 residues. The junction had 0 bases not matched to a gene; V was cut back by 0 bases and J by 4 bases. The DNA of the CDR3 is TGTGCCAGCAGTTACTCGACAGGGGGCACTGAAGCTTTCTTT. It translates to CASSYSTGGTEAFF.

The rearrangement links TRBV7-3 to TRBJ2-5; perhaps D is TRBD1 or TRBD2 (5 bases each). CDR1 SGHTA and CDR2 FQGTGA come from the germline V gene. V shed 2 bases and J shed 5 bases, with 21 bases lying between them. The CDR3 is 17 amino acids. The CDR3: CASSLLGSGRVSETQYF. The CDR3 coding sequence is TGTGCCAGCAGCTTATTAGGTTCGGGGCGAGTCTCTGAGACCCAGTACTTC. Variable domain in full (rest from reference TRBV7-3 and TRBJ2-5): GAGVSQTPSNKVTEKGKYVELRCDPISGHTALYWYRQSLGQGPEFLIYFQGTGAADDSGLPNDRFFAVRPEGSVSTLKIQRTERGDSAVYLCASSLLGSGRVSETQYFGPGTRLLVL.

This clonotype was picked up a small number of times. The chain joins TRBV6-2 or TRBV6-3 to TRBJ2-2, with D possibly TRBD1 on 6 matching bases. Trimming stripped 2 bases from V and 4 bases from J, with 20 bases between. Germline V gives CDR1 MNHEY, CDR2 SVGEGT. The length of the CDR3 is 18 residues. This chain's CDR3 is CASSYEYQGRSSTGELFF. CDR3 sequence (DNA): TGTGCCAGCAGTTACGAGTATCAGGGGCGTTCGTCCACCGGGGAGCTGTTTTTT.

V usage is TRBV20-1 and J usage is TRBJ2-6; no clear D. V shed 2 bases and J shed 1 base, with 9 bases lying between them. Germline V gene data show CDR1 as DFQATT and CDR2 as SNEGSKA (reference sequence). CDR3 size: 15 residues. The CDR3 is CSARKYSSGANVLTF. DNA for the CDR3: TGCAGTGCTAGAAAGTACAGTTCTGGGGCCAACGTCCTGACTTTC.

This chain joins TRBV30 and TRBJ2-1; 10 bases map to TRBD1. V dropped 4 bases and J dropped 0; count of bases not matched to a gene: 9. Germline CDR1 and CDR2: GTSNPN and SVGIG (reference sequence). The CDR3 totals 17 residues. CDR3 coding DNA: TGTGCCTGGATCCGCCGGGACAGGGGAAGCTCCTACAATGAGCAGTTCTTC. Translation: CAWIRRDRGSSYNEQFF.

This clonotype appeared a single time. The chain has TRBV24-1 and TRBJ2-1; weak D call: TRBD2 (7 bases). V gave up 3 bases and J gave up 2 bases, with 16 bases separating them. The CDR3 length is 17 residues. The germline V gene has CDR1 KGHDR and CDR2 SFDVKD. The CDR3: CATSDPGAGAAYNEQFF. CDR3 bases: TGTGCCACCAGTGATCCGGGCGCGGGGGCAGCCTACAATGAGCAGTTCTTC.

The chain carries TRBV29-1 and TRBJ1-2, with no clear D. CDR3 length: 12 residues. Germline CDR1 reads SQVTM; CDR2 reads ANQGSEA. V lost 6 bases to trimming and J lost 0 bases, with 8 bases between them. The CDR3 sequence: CSVPITNYGYTF. The DNA of the CDR3 is TGCAGCGTCCCCATAACTAACTATGGCTACACCTTC.

The chain couples TRBV7-8 to TRBJ2-2; 12 bases align to TRBD2. V trimming: 2 bases; J trimming: 4 bases; junction bases outside the gene matches: 8. This CDR3 spans 18 amino acids. The germline V gene has CDR1 SGHVS and CDR2 FQNEAQ. CDR3 sequence (DNA): TGTGCCAGCAGCTTATTCCTAGCGGGGGGGCCGGCCACCGGGGAGCTGTTTTTT. Protein: CASSLFLAGGPATGELFF. Using reference TRBV7-8 and TRBJ2-2 for the parts outside the CDR3, the full variable domain is GAGVSQSPRYKVAKRGQDVALRCDPISGHVSLFWYQQALGQGPEFLTYFQNEAQLDKSGLPSDRFFAERPEGSVSTLKIQRTQQEDSAVYLCASSLFLAGGPATGELFFGEGSRLTVL.

The chain recombines TRBV6-2 or TRBV6-3 with TRBJ1-1; no clear D gene. The V end lost 0 bases, the J end lost 5 bases, and 7 bases lay between the germline ends. The germline gives CDR1 MNHEY, CDR2 SVGEGT. The CDR3 is 13 amino acids. As DNA, the CDR3 is TGTGCCAGCAGTTACTCGACGGTTACTGAAGCTTTCTTT. This codes for CASSYSTVTEAFF.

This clonotype has just a few counts. The CDR3 loop is CAISESGTAYEQYF. As DNA, the CDR3 is TGTGCCATCAGTGAGTCTGGGACAGCCTACGAGCAGTACTTC. V is TRBV10-3 and J is TRBJ2-7, with TRBD1 matching over 7 bases. Germline CDR1 and CDR2: ENHRY and SYGVKD. V lost 0 bases, J lost 2 bases, and 1 base stayed unmatched. The CDR3 runs to 14 residues.

This clonotype was observed once. The V call is TRBV24-1, the J call TRBJ2-1; D may correspond to TRBD1 or TRBD2 (5 bases each). V lost 1 base to trimming and J lost 12 bases, with 12 bases between them. The CDR3 extends over 13 amino acids. In germline, CDR1 is KGHDR, CDR2 SFDVKD. CDR3 sequence reads: CATSDFVGPRQFF. For the CDR3, the DNA is TGTGCCACCAGTGATTTCGTGGGACCCCGGCAGTTCTTC.

This clonotype was detected only a few times. The gene calls are TRBV18 and TRBJ2-7, with 9 nucleotides matching TRBD1. Germline V lookup: CDR1 KGHSH, CDR2 LQKENI. J gave up 1 base and V 1 base, and 5 bases lay outside the gene matches. This CDR3 has 16 amino acids. The CDR3 sequence is CASSPLGTGQSYEQYF. CDR3 in DNA: TGTGCCAGCTCACCACTCGGGACAGGGCAGTCCTACGAGCAGTACTTC.